This entry features one T cell receptor beta chain sequence. This clone appeared a single time. The target of this receptor is not known. No clone much larger than this one lies a single base away; base qualities are absent. The time point label for this specimen denotes: blood sample drawn before combined kidney and bone marrow transplant. Unstimulated Tregs (CD4+CD25+CD127-), CD4+ non-Tregs (CD4+CD25-), CD4 and CD8 cells were FACS-sorted from thawed PBMCs. Patients were a few combined kidney and bone marrow transplant recipients from the ITN036ST trial, and only these trial subjects had samples available. Healthy control blood was processed to PBMCs with a Ficoll density gradient and then cryopreserved, whereas patient PBMCs were collected both before and after transplant. Per the germline V gene, KGHSH is the CDR1 and LQKENI is the CDR2. The CDR3 sequence holds 14 residues, the cysteine and phenylalanine included. CDR3 DNA only is kept here, 42 bases in frame from base 1. At the junction V is shortened by 3 bases and J by 1 base, with 9 bases in between.

For TCRbeta CDR3 sequencing, genomic DNA was extracted from sorted cells using the QIAGEN DNeasy Blood and Tissue Kit. Through immunoSEQ, high-throughput TCRbeta CDR3 sequencing was done commercially, including PCR amplification with internal controls and bias correction. The study's own analysis went as follows. A unique productive TCRbeta sequence was defined by the CDR3 nucleotide sequence when primers matched, and otherwise by the CDR3 amino acid sequence together with the Vbeta and Jbeta genes. To correct sorting error, sequences shared between sorted populations at a frequency ratio of 2:1 or less were removed; the rest were assigned to the higher population. A sequence counted as donor-reactive if, in CFSE-low cells, the sequence had a frequency of at least 0.01% and was expanded at least 5-fold compared with unstimulated cells. Jensen-Shannon divergence, calculated on the top 100 TCRbeta sequences ranked by frequency, was used to quantify repertoire divergence. For samples with multiple sequencing runs, sorting error was corrected in each run separately before the runs were combined. In TCRdb, the immuneACCESS table is reduced to in-frame sequences with V and J assigned. These tables do not hold every clone; where another copy was compared, an unresolved V gene accounts for under half, and the others remain unexplained. V, J and clone size derive from that table, while D and trimming were established from the DNA sequence. The sample data list 85,000 to 100,000 clones, and roughly 93% of these were observed just once. The ten largest clones capture 0.46% of the sample.

The data are from a study of Tregs in tolerant kidney transplant recipients (dated by TCRdb to between 2018 and 2020). Looking at the study overall: Related donors were used in the transplants with nonmyeloablative bone marrow transplantation, and mixed chimerism was transient in the human trials. The study applied TCRbeta sequencing to find donor-specific regulatory T cells before combined kidney and bone marrow transplantation and then followed those same cells after transplant.

Study-wide conclusions, independent of this receptor: Biological reproducibility was not directly assessed, although technical replication error appeared to be minimal. In tolerant patients, donor-specific Tregs expanded more than Tregs overall, which suggests antigen-driven rather than nonspecific expansion. For some patients, the PCR primers changed as time went on, which meant samples from those patients could not be compared with one another at the nucleotide level. The study was constrained by small patient numbers, and validation of the findings is required in larger populations and under other immunosuppression protocols. The most biologically relevant and donor-specific TCRbeta repertoire appeared to be identified by expanding Tregs with activated donor B cells.

The chain joins TRBV18 to TRBJ1-2, with TRBD1 tentatively as D gene (5 bases match). The receptor was isolated from a human donor who received a combined kidney and bone marrow transplant. The source was CD4+ T cells from blood, collected before the transplant. The CDR3 protein: CASSPQQDNYGYTF. The nucleotide sequence reads TGTGCCAGCTCACCGCAACAGGATAACTATGGCTACACCTTC.